Listed here are 18 T cell receptor beta chains from one sample, sequenced in a study of blood T cell repertoires in COVID-19. Data came from immunoSEQ multiplex PCR; TCRdb stores just in-frame clones and leaves some out. The sample holds 210,000 or so clones, around nine tenths seen once. Source material: peripheral blood. The receptors shown here come from a woman aged 55-69 years with acute or convalescent COVID-19.

The V and J genes are TRBV27 and TRBJ2-2; D is unresolved. The CDR3 has 13 residues. Germline CDR1 is MNHEY and CDR2 is SMNVEV (reference sequence). V was cut by 6 bases and J by 4 bases, with 9 bases left in between. The CDR3 DNA reads TGTGCCAGCAGCCGCCGAGGCACCGGGGAGCTGTTTTTT. This sequence encodes CASSRRGTGELFF.

The gene calls are TRBV5-1 and TRBJ2-5, with TRBD2 matching 9 bases. This CDR3 has 16 residues. The ends lost 0 bases at V and 1 base at J; junction bases unmatched: 4. Germline loops: CDR1 SGHRS, CDR2 YFSETQ. The DNA for the CDR3 is TGCGCCAGCAGCTTGGGTCCTAGCGGGATCCAAGAGACCCAGTACTTC. This encodes CASSLGPSGIQETQYF. Looking up the rest from reference TRBV5-1 and TRBJ2-5 gives the full variable domain: KAGVTQTPRYLIKTRGQQVTLSCSPISGHRSVSWYQQTPGQGLQFLFEYFSETQRNKGNFPGRFSGRQFSNSRSEMNVSTLELGDSALYLCASSLGPSGIQETQYFGPGTRLLVL.

J is TRBJ1-6 and V is TRBV14; D not certain. The CDR3 has 13 amino acids. Germline V lookup: CDR1 SGHDN, CDR2 FVKESK. V lost 2 bases and J 7 bases, leaving 6 bases between the germline ends. The CDR3 protein is CASSQSLNSPLHF. Written as DNA, the CDR3 is TGTGCCAGCAGCCAATCCCTGAATTCACCCCTCCACTTT.

The chain links TRBV11-3 to TRBJ2-1, with D possibly TRBD2 on 6 matching bases. V lost 4 bases and J 8 bases, leaving 18 bases between the germline ends. CDR3 length equals 15 residues. The V gene's germline CDR1 is SGHNT and CDR2 YENEEA. The CDR3 here is CASSSYAGSSYEQFF. For the CDR3, the DNA is TGTGCCAGCAGCTCCTACGCCGGGAGTTCGTATGAGCAGTTCTTC.

This chain uses TRBV5-1 with TRBJ2-2; 14 bases align to TRBD2. CDR1 and CDR2 (germline): SGHRS, YFSETQ. This CDR3 region has 18 residues. The V and J ends lost 3 bases and 1 base, in that order; junction bases with no gene match: 5. The CDR3 DNA reads as TGCGCCAGCAGCTCAACGGGACTAGCGGGAGTGAACACCGGGGAGCTGTTTTTT. This encodes CASSSTGLAGVNTGELFF. The full variable domain, completed using reference TRBV5-1 and TRBJ2-2, is KAGVTQTPRYLIKTRGQQVTLSCSPISGHRSVSWYQQTPGQGLQFLFEYFSETQRNKGNFPGRFSGRQFSNSRSEMNVSTLELGDSALYLCASSSTGLAGVNTGELFFGEGSRLTVL.

The gene calls are TRBV4-3 and TRBJ2-1, with 9 bases that match TRBD2. Losses at the gene ends were 1 base for V and 8 bases for J; bases not matched to a gene: 15. The germline V gene encodes CDR1 LGHNA and CDR2 YSLEER. The CDR3 has 18 amino acids. CDR3 in DNA: TGCGCCAGCAGCCAAGGGGGGCTAGCGGGATCCGACGGGGATGAGCAGTTCTTC. Its translation is CASSQGGLAGSDGDEQFF.

This clone was counted only a few times. The chain carries TRBV16 and TRBJ1-5; D remains ambiguous. The CDR3 is 12 amino acids. The V end lost 0 bases, the J end lost 6 bases, and 3 bases lay between the germline ends. Germline lookup yields CDR1 KGHSY and CDR2 FQNENV. In nucleotides, the CDR3 is TGTGCCAGCAGCCAATCGGCTCAGCCCCAGCATTTT. Translated, it gives CASSQSAQPQHF.

CDR3 amino acids: CASSPSGGLTDTQYF. DNA of the CDR3: TGTGCCAGCTCACCAAGCGGGGGCCTCACAGATACGCAGTATTTT. The gene calls are TRBV18 and TRBJ2-3, with TRBD2 matching over 8 bases. CDR3 length equals 15 residues. J lost 2 bases, V lost 2 bases, and 3 bases had no gene match. CDR1 KGHSH and CDR2 LQKENI come from the germline V gene. The whole variable domain, filled in from reference TRBV18 and TRBJ2-3, reads NAGVMQNPRHLVRRRGQEARLRCSPMKGHSHVYWYRQLPEEGLKFMVYLQKENIIDESGMPKERFSAEFPKEGPSILRIQQVVRGDSAAYFCASSPSGGLTDTQYFGPGTRLTVL.

The chain carries TRBV19 and TRBJ1-1; TRBD1 matches 9 bases. The CDR3 runs 14 residues. Trimming at V came to 6 bases and at J to 3 bases, leaving 5 bases not matched to a gene. Germline V gene lookup returns CDR1 LNHDA and CDR2 SQIVND (reference sequence). Written as DNA, the CDR3 is TGTGCCAGTAGCTGGGGGACAGGGCACACTGAAGCTTTCTTT. This sequence encodes CASSWGTGHTEAFF. The full variable domain, in which reference TRBV19 and TRBJ1-1 provide the parts outside the CDR3, is DGGITQSPKYLFRKEGQNVTLSCEQNLNHDAMYWYRQDPGQGLRLIYYSQIVNDFQKGDIAEGYSVSREKKESFPLTVTSAQKNPTAFYLCASSWGTGHTEAFFGQGTRLTVV.

This clone was seen more than once but under ten times. The V call is TRBV7-7, the J call TRBJ2-7; 10 bases are a match to TRBD1. The CDR3 contains 15 residues. The ends lost 4 bases at V and 0 bases at J; junction bases unmatched: 3. Looked up from germline, CDR1 is SSHAT and CDR2 is FNYEAQ (reference sequence). In nucleotides, the CDR3 is TGTGCCAGCAGCTCGGGACAGGGGAACTCCTACGAGCAGTACTTC. It codes for CASSSGQGNSYEQYF.

The genes are TRBV15 and TRBJ2-7, with D maybe TRBD2 (6 bases). Trimming took 5 bases from V and 3 from J, leaving 14 bases between them. Germline V gives CDR1 LNHNV, CDR2 YYDKDF (reference sequence). The CDR3 extends over 14 amino acids. CDR3 in DNA: TGTGCCACCAGCCCCCCCGCGCGGGGCTACGAGCAGTACTTC. Translation: CATSPPARGYEQYF.

The CDR3: CASSTNRDTEAFF. CDR3 DNA sequence: TGTGCCAGCAGTACAAACCGGGACACTGAAGCTTTCTTT. This chain joins TRBV6-5 and TRBJ1-1, with no clear D. V was cut by 5 bases and J by 3 bases, with 10 bases left in between. This CDR3 comprises 13 residues. Per germline, CDR1 MNHEY and CDR2 SVGAGI.

The chain carries TRBV10-3 and TRBJ2-7; 8 bases are a match to TRBD2. The CDR3 runs 12 residues. J gave up 3 bases and V 7 bases, and 2 bases lay outside the gene matches. Germline-derived CDR1 and CDR2 are ENHRY and SYGVKD. Written as DNA, the CDR3 is TGTGCCATCACCGCGGGGGGCTACGAGCAGTACTTC. It translates to CAITAGGYEQYF.

Regarding this clone: A junction boundary mismatches the germline segment, possibly from a read error. V usage is TRBV10-1 and J usage is TRBJ1-2; TRBD1 matches 7 bases. Germline V gene sequence: CDR1 WNHNN, CDR2 SYGVQD (reference sequence). The CDR3 is made up of 11 amino acids. CDR3 amino acids: CASSDSPGGSF. The CDR3 nucleotides are TGCGCCAGCAGTGACTCCCCAGGGGGGAGTTTC.

The chain employs TRBV2 and TRBJ2-7; tentatively, D is TRBD2 (6 bases). In germline, CDR1 is SNHLY, CDR2 FYNNEI. V was clipped by 6 bases and J by 2 bases, with 14 bases between them. The CDR3 length is 14 residues. The CDR3 DNA sequence: TGTGCCAGCAGACGGGGGATGACGGCCTACGAGCAGTACTTC. Encoded protein: CASRRGMTAYEQYF.

This sequence joins TRBV7-2 and TRBJ2-1; TRBD2 matches at 8 bases. This CDR3 contains 15 residues. Germline V lookup: CDR1 SGHTA, CDR2 FQGNSA. V shed 5 bases and J 10 bases; nucleotides not matched to a gene: 13. In nucleotides, the CDR3 is TGTGCCAGCAGCGCGACTAGCGCTCAATACGGGGAGCAGTTCTTC. It translates to CASSATSAQYGEQFF.

This chain connects TRBV5-1 to TRBJ1-1, with D unclear. Germline V gives CDR1 SGHRS, CDR2 YFSETQ. CDR3 length equals 13 residues. Trimming shortened V by 1 base and J by 2 bases, and 6 bases separated the two germline ends. The CDR3 bases are TGCGCCAGCAGCTTGCAGGATAACACTGAAGCTTTCTTT. Its translation is CASSLQDNTEAFF.

V is TRBV11-2 and J is TRBJ2-3; TRBD2 matches at 11 bases. The CDR3 is 15 residues long. CDR1 is SGHAT, CDR2 FQNNGV, per germline. V lost 4 bases and J lost 6; bases outside the gene matches: 6. CDR3 residues: CASSYGTSGADTQYF. DNA for the CDR3: TGTGCCAGCAGCTACGGGACTAGCGGTGCGGATACGCAGTATTTT.